These 18 T cell receptor beta chains were all obtained from the same sample, sequenced in a study of shared clonotypes between healthy human individuals (TCRdb year 2020). The library was made by the immunoSEQ multiplex PCR assay. TCRdb stores this immuneACCESS table with in-frame sequences only. Part of the clones is absent; in the studies checked, under half of the shortfall reflects unresolved V genes, and no reason is known for the rest. This sample lists 2.5 million or so clones; more than 80% were detected once. The biggest ten clones account for over 0.12% of the sample. The material sequenced was naive CD4+ T cells sorted from blood. What this sample's cell subset or site label stands for: CD45RA+ positively selected. The receptors come from a man aged 18 to 35 in good health.

The chain uses TRBV10-3 and TRBJ1-1; no clear D gene. The V end was cut by 3 bases, the J end by 0 bases, with 8 bases between. CDR1 ENHRY and CDR2 SYGVKD come from the germline V gene. The CDR3 extends over 14 amino acids. CDR3 amino acids: CAISDPLMNTEAFF. The CDR3 DNA reads TGTGCCATCAGTGATCCGCTTATGAACACTGAAGCTTTCTTT.

A word on this clone: This sample includes further DNA sequences coding for the same CDR3. This chain connects TRBV18 to TRBJ2-3; 9 positions match TRBD2. The CDR3 loop spans 16 amino acids. Germline V gives CDR1 KGHSH, CDR2 LQKENI. V dropped 1 base and J dropped 4; count of bases not matched to a gene: 6. CDR3 sequence: CASSPLAGGPADTQYF. Here the CDR3 DNA reads TGTGCCAGCTCACCACTGGCGGGGGGGCCGGCAGATACGCAGTATTTT.

The J gene is TRBJ2-3, the V gene TRBV15, with 9 bases that match TRBD2. CDR1 LNHNV and CDR2 YYDKDF come from the germline V gene (reference sequence). This CDR3 comprises 20 residues. V lost 0 bases to trimming and J lost 6 bases; unmatched junction nucleotides: 19. This chain's CDR3 is CATSREPRPSGTPTLDTQYF. The CDR3, as DNA: TGTGCCACCAGCAGAGAGCCCCGGCCTAGCGGGACTCCTACACTCGATACGCAGTATTTT.

V and J are TRBV6-1 and TRBJ1-2; no reliable D call. The V and J ends lost 5 bases and 8 bases respectively, with 21 bases between them. This CDR3 contains 15 residues. Germline CDR1 is MNHNS and CDR2 is SASEGT. The CDR3 reads CASSQEGSFSWGYTF. As DNA, the CDR3 is TGTGCCAGCAGTCAGGAGGGTAGCTTCTCGTGGGGCTACACCTTC.

The V call is TRBV19, the J call TRBJ2-3; weak D call: TRBD1 (6 bases). Germline lookup yields CDR1 LNHDA and CDR2 SQIVND (reference sequence). The CDR3 contains 13 residues. Trimming cost V 9 bases and J 0 bases, with 10 bases left between them. CDR3 in amino acids: CASTDRSTDTQYF. The CDR3 nucleotides are TGTGCCAGCACTGACAGGAGCACAGATACGCAGTATTTT.

This chain connects TRBV21-1 to TRBJ2-7; the table's D call, TRBD1, has no DNA check behind it. TRBV21-1 is a pseudogene locus. The CDR3 sequence is 15 residues long. CDR3 DNA sequence: TGTGCCAGCAGCCCCCCAGGGGGGCTCTCCTACGAGCAGTACTTC. The encoded protein is CASSPPGGLSYEQYF.

This chain uses TRBV19 with TRBJ1-6, with 8 bases lining up with TRBD1. Germline assignment: CDR1 LNHDA and CDR2 SQIVND (reference sequence). CDR3 length: 14 residues. V shed 6 bases, J shed 9 bases, and the junction held 7 bases outside the gene matches. CDR3: CASRYGQGGSPLHF. CDR3 coding DNA: TGTGCCAGTAGATATGGACAGGGCGGTTCACCCCTCCACTTT.

V is TRBV11-2 and J is TRBJ1-3, with D perhaps TRBD1 (5 bases). This CDR3 has 14 amino acids. The germline V and J ends were trimmed by 1 base and 4 bases, with 8 bases remaining between them. CDR1 is SGHAT, CDR2 FQNNGV, per germline. Here the CDR3 reads CASSLAGFGNTIYF. As DNA, the CDR3 is TGTGCCAGCAGCTTAGCAGGGTTCGGAAACACCATATATTTT.

The genes are TRBV18 and TRBJ1-1; 7 nucleotides align to TRBD1. V shed 6 bases, J shed 1 base, and the junction held 5 bases outside the gene matches. The length of the CDR3 is 14 residues. Per germline, CDR1 KGHSH and CDR2 LQKENI. CDR3 in amino acids: CASSLTGRNTEAFF. CDR3 nucleotides: TGTGCCAGCTCCCTGACAGGGAGGAACACTGAAGCTTTCTTT.

Comment on this clone: This sample also contains other DNA sequences that code for the same CDR3. The rearrangement links TRBV7-9 to TRBJ2-2; TRBD1 matches at 7 bases. Germline loops: CDR1 SEHNR, CDR2 FQNEAQ (reference sequence). The V gene end was trimmed by 5 bases and the J gene end by 2 bases; junction bases not matched to a gene: 2. The CDR3 loop spans 14 amino acids. This CDR3 is CASSRQGNTGELFF. The CDR3 region has the DNA TGTGCCAGCAGCCGACAGGGTAACACCGGGGAGCTGTTTTTT.

The V call is TRBV27, the J call TRBJ2-2; D gene unclear. Germline CDR1 MNHEY, CDR2 SMNVEV (reference sequence). The CDR3 has 16 amino acids. The germline V and J ends were trimmed by 1 base and 5 bases, with 14 bases remaining between them. CDR3 sequence reads: CASSLFPTDGTGELFF. Here the CDR3 DNA reads TGTGCCAGCAGTTTATTTCCCACAGACGGAACCGGGGAGCTGTTTTTT.

This rearrangement joins TRBV5-4 to TRBJ2-7, with D maybe TRBD2 (6 bases). V lost 5 bases and J lost 6, with 15 bases in between. CDR1 is SGHNT, CDR2 YYREEE, per germline (reference sequence). The CDR3 totals 13 residues. The CDR3 loop reads CASSWDSLGEQYF. In DNA, the CDR3 is TGTGCCAGCAGTTGGGACTCCCTGGGCGAGCAGTACTTC.

The chain has TRBV2 and TRBJ2-7; D perhaps matches TRBD2 (5 bases). This CDR3 is built from 15 residues. V was pared by 2 bases and J by 1 base, with 12 bases between. In germline, CDR1 is SNHLY, CDR2 FYNNEI. CDR3 sequence: CASSESGSTSYEQYF. The DNA of the CDR3 is TGTGCCAGCAGTGAAAGCGGTTCTACATCCTACGAGCAGTACTTC.

V and J are TRBV7-9 and TRBJ2-2, with D uncertain. The germline CDR1 and CDR2 sequences are SEHNR and FQNEAQ (reference sequence). CDR3 length equals 11 residues. V was clipped by 5 bases and J by 4 bases, with 2 bases between them. The CDR3 loop reads CASSRTGELFF. CDR3 DNA sequence: TGTGCCAGCAGCCGCACCGGGGAGCTGTTTTTT.

This clone showed up just a few times. The chain combines TRBV5-4 with TRBJ1-4; D is unresolved. The length of the CDR3 is 15 residues. Trimming removed 4 bases from V and 8 bases from J, with 18 bases in between. Germline V gene data show CDR1 as SGHNT and CDR2 as YYREEE (reference sequence). CDR3 sequence: CASSPGSEVREKLFF. The CDR3 DNA is TGTGCCAGCAGCCCCGGGAGTGAGGTCCGGGAAAAACTGTTTTTT.

V and J are TRBV6-5 and TRBJ2-7; 13 nucleotides line up with TRBD2. The CDR3 contains 15 residues. V lost 9 bases and J lost 7; bases outside the gene matches: 12. Germline V gives CDR1 MNHEY, CDR2 SVGAGI. CDR3 coding DNA: TGTGCCAGTAACCGACTAGCGGGAGGAGTGGGTGAGCAGTACTTC. Protein: CASNRLAGGVGEQYF.

The chain couples TRBV27 to TRBJ2-7; tentatively, D is TRBD1 (6 bases). Trimming took off 5 bases at V and 0 bases at J, with 17 bases between the two ends. Germline lookup yields CDR1 MNHEY and CDR2 SMNVEV (reference sequence). The CDR3 has 16 residues. CDR3 residues: CASSPPGEFVSYEQYF. The CDR3 region has the DNA TGTGCCAGCAGTCCTCCAGGGGAGTTCGTCTCCTACGAGCAGTACTTC.

The chain combines TRBV5-1 with TRBJ1-2, with 7 bases matching TRBD1. The CDR3 has 15 residues. Germline V gene sequence: CDR1 SGHRS, CDR2 YFSETQ. V lost 3 bases, J lost 1 base, and 6 bases stayed unmatched. The CDR3 loop is CASSYAGTVNYGYTF. CDR3 bases: TGCGCCAGCAGCTACGCCGGGACAGTTAACTATGGCTACACCTTC.